Shown below are 18 T cell receptor beta chains from a single sample sequenced in a study of beta chain features in type 1 diabetes (dated by TCRdb to the late 2010s). The method behind the library was the immunoSEQ multiplex PCR assay. The entire isolated RNA was reverse transcribed using the High Capacity cDNA Reverse Transcription Kit, and thus expressed TCRB transcripts were sequenced. The source is immuneACCESS, and TCRdb retained only in-frame sequences with V and J called. Part of the clones is not carried over; for the studies checked, unresolved V genes explain less than half of this, and the remainder is unexplained. The sample table lists around 290,000 clones, roughly 8% of them with a count of one. In total, the top ten clones hold under 1.3% of the sample. Sequenced input: central memory CD4+ T cells from blood. Source of these receptors: a woman aged 18 to 35 in good health.

The chain carries TRBV7-9 and TRBJ2-1; 14 bases agree with TRBD2. The length of the CDR3 is 17 residues. The germline V gene encodes CDR1 SEHNR and CDR2 FQNEAQ (reference sequence). V dropped 5 bases and J dropped 7; count of bases not matched to a gene: 10. Here the CDR3 reads CASSPGTSGRLGNEQFF. The CDR3 coding sequence is TGTGCCAGCAGCCCCGGGACTAGCGGGAGATTGGGAAATGAGCAGTTCTTC.

The table lists this clone with many counts. The V call is TRBV19, the J call TRBJ2-3; 7 nucleotides line up with TRBD2. CDR1 and CDR2 (germline): LNHDA, SQIVND (reference sequence). Trimming at V came to 9 bases and at J to 2 bases, leaving 17 bases not matched to a gene. The length of the CDR3 is 17 residues. The CDR3 DNA follows: TGTGCCAGCAAACCCCACCCCAGCGGGGTTTACACAGATACGCAGTATTTT. Translation: CASKPHPSGVYTDTQYF.

This clone occurred a few times. V usage is TRBV2 and J usage is TRBJ2-3; 10 bases map to TRBD2. The CDR3 covers 11 residues. Unmatched junction bases numbered 1, after V lost 6 bases and J lost 10 bases. Per germline, CDR1 SNHLY and CDR2 FYNNEI. The CDR3 region is CASSLAGAQYF. CDR3 DNA sequence: TGTGCCAGCAGCCTAGCGGGAGCGCAGTATTTT.

This clone was observed a handful of times. A read error may account for a junction end that differs from germline. CDR3 loop: CASSSAETQYF. CDR3 bases: TGTGCTAGCAGCTCGGCGGAGACCCAGTACTTC. The chain joins TRBV7-7 to TRBJ2-5, with D unclear. The germline CDR1 and CDR2 sequences are SSHAT and FNYEAQ (reference sequence). The CDR3 covers 11 residues.

Points on this clone: Other nucleotide sequences from this sample produce the same CDR3. The chain employs TRBV7-3 and TRBJ2-3, with D uncertain. V lost 2 bases to trimming and J lost 1 base, with 7 bases between them. Germline-derived CDR1 and CDR2 are SGHTA and FQGTGA. The CDR3 is made up of 14 amino acids. CDR3 sequence reads: CASSLYSGTDTQYF. The CDR3 nucleotides read TGTGCCAGCAGCTTATATTCGGGCACAGATACGCAGTATTTT.

In its sample, this clone was seen a few times. The chain employs TRBV7-2 and TRBJ1-2; D perhaps matches TRBD1 (6 bases). Deletions cut 6 bases from V and 0 bases from J, with 8 bases between. The CDR3 extends over 13 amino acids. Germline CDR1 is SGHTA and CDR2 is FQGNSA. CDR3 DNA sequence: TGTGCCAGCAGGCGGACAGCTAACTATGGCTACACCTTC. Translation gives CASRRTANYGYTF.

This clone was counted at least ten times. The CDR3 region has the DNA TGTGCCAGCAGCTTAGCTAGTCGCAATGAGCAGTTCTTC. Protein: CASSLASRNEQFF. The chain carries TRBV7-2 and TRBJ2-1; D not resolved. V was shortened by 0 bases and J by 6 bases, with 6 bases between the two germline ends. The CDR3 sequence is 13 residues long. Per the germline V gene, CDR1 is SGHTA and CDR2 is FQGNSA.

At least ten counts were recorded for this clone. This chain uses TRBV7-2 with TRBJ2-3, with a tentative D call TRBD2 (6 bases). This CDR3 comprises 14 residues. The V and J ends lost 3 bases and 3 bases respectively, with 10 bases between them. Germline V gives CDR1 SGHTA, CDR2 FQGNSA. CDR3 coding DNA: TGTGCCAGCAGCTTCAACCGGGAGACAGATACGCAGTATTTT. Protein: CASSFNRETDTQYF.

The chain employs TRBV6-6 and TRBJ2-5, with D possibly matching TRBD1 (5 bases). Trimming pared 2 bases from V and 5 bases from J, leaving 9 bases between. The CDR3 consists of 13 residues. Germline lookup yields CDR1 MNHNY and CDR2 SVGAGI (reference sequence). The CDR3 region has the DNA TGTGCCAGCAGTTACGCAGGGTTTGAGACCCAGTACTTC. It translates to CASSYAGFETQYF.

The CDR3 nucleotides are TGCGCCAGCAGCTCGACCATCACAGGGGCGGATGGCTACACCTTC. Amino acids: CASSSTITGADGYTF. The rearrangement uses TRBV5-1 and TRBJ1-2, with 7 positions matching TRBD1. The CDR3 covers 15 residues. CDR1 SGHRS and CDR2 YFSETQ come from the germline V gene. V shed 3 bases, J shed 6 bases, and the junction held 11 bases outside the gene matches.

The sample holds many counts of this clone. V and J are TRBV29-1 and TRBJ2-1; D gene uncertain. The CDR3 is 13 amino acids. Trimming removed 3 bases from V and 10 bases from J, with 16 bases in between. CDR1 is SQVTM, CDR2 ANQGSEA, per germline. The CDR3 loop is CSVEGFSPREQFF. The CDR3 bases are TGCAGCGTTGAGGGGTTTAGCCCCAGAGAGCAGTTCTTC.

This clone was seen more than once but under ten times. The chain joins TRBV5-1 to TRBJ2-1; either TRBD1 or TRBD2 may supply D (5 bases each). V was pared by 2 bases and J by 4 bases, with 13 bases between. The CDR3 runs to 15 residues. In germline, CDR1 is SGHRS, CDR2 YFSETQ. The CDR3 region is CASSFEGLLYNEQFF. CDR3 bases: TGCGCCAGCAGCTTCGAGGGGCTCCTGTACAATGAGCAGTTCTTC. The variable domain in full, completed from reference TRBV5-1 and TRBJ2-1, reads KAGVTQTPRYLIKTRGQQVTLSCSPISGHRSVSWYQQTPGQGLQFLFEYFSETQRNKGNFPGRFSGRQFSNSRSEMNVSTLELGDSALYLCASSFEGLLYNEQFFGPGTRLTVL.

The table lists this clone with a few counts. The chain has TRBV30 and TRBJ2-6; D uncertain. CDR1 is GTSNPN, CDR2 SVGIG, per germline (reference sequence). This CDR3 region has 12 residues. V was trimmed by 5 bases and J by 4 bases, leaving 6 bases between them. The CDR3 DNA follows: TGTGCCTGGCAGACAGGGGCCAACGTCCTGACTTTC. Protein sequence: CAWQTGANVLTF.

This clone was counted a few times. The chain has TRBV2 and TRBJ1-1; D remains ambiguous. CDR1 and CDR2 (germline): SNHLY, FYNNEI. The CDR3 consists of 14 residues. The V and J ends lost 7 bases and 3 bases respectively, with 15 bases between them. The CDR3 loop reads CASIQQGPYTEAFF. CDR3 nucleotides: TGTGCCAGCATTCAACAAGGACCCTACACTGAAGCTTTCTTT.

The chain recombines TRBV15 with TRBJ1-1; a possible D gene is TRBD1 (6 bases). The CDR3 extends over 13 amino acids. Deletions cut 0 bases from V and 7 bases from J, with 9 bases between. The germline gives CDR1 LNHNV, CDR2 YYDKDF (reference sequence). This chain's CDR3 is CATSREQGSEAFF. As DNA, the CDR3 is TGTGCCACCAGCAGAGAGCAGGGGAGTGAAGCTTTCTTT.

The V gene is TRBV29-1, the J gene TRBJ1-2; D is possibly TRBD1 (6 bases). This CDR3 has 14 amino acids. Germline assignment: CDR1 SQVTM and CDR2 ANQGSEA. Trimming shortened V by 3 bases and J by 5 bases, and 16 bases separated the two germline ends. The CDR3 sequence: CSVDAGGVGYGYTF. The CDR3, as DNA: TGCAGCGTTGATGCGGGGGGCGTTGGTTATGGCTACACCTTC.

The chain employs TRBV10-1 and TRBJ2-5; D remains unclear. Germline values: CDR1 WNHNN, CDR2 SYGVQD (reference sequence). The CDR3 is made up of 13 amino acids. Between the trimmed V and J ends, which lost 3 bases and 5 bases, there was a span of 10 bases. Written as DNA, the CDR3 is TGCGCCAGCAGTGAAGGGTCCGGGGAGACCCAGTACTTC. Residues: CASSEGSGETQYF.

The sample holds many counts of this clone. The chain carries TRBV16 and TRBJ2-7; D remains ambiguous. Germline CDR1 KGHSY, CDR2 FQNENV. Deletions cut 3 bases from V and 3 bases from J, with 6 bases between. The CDR3 length is 12 residues. In DNA, the CDR3 is TGTGCCAGCAGCCAGACTGGCTACGAGCAGTACGTC. Amino acids: CASSQTGYEQYV.